The 27 T cell receptor beta chains presented below share a single source sample, sequenced in a study of cytomegalovirus exposure and HLA in healthy donors. PCR employed 60 Vbeta and 13 Jbeta primers. The table came from immunoSEQ multiplex PCR; TCRdb's copy has only in-frame clones and leaves some out. The data contain some 180,000 clones, under 9.5% of them singletons. Sample: PBMCs. The receptors shown here come from a young woman in good health and CMV-seropositive.

This rearrangement joins TRBV6-1 to TRBJ1-1, with TRBD1 identical over 11 bases. With V trimmed by 7 bases and J by 4 bases, 5 bases remained unmatched. The CDR3 loop spans 14 amino acids. CDR1 and CDR2 from the germline V gene are MNHNS and SASEGT. The CDR3 nucleotides read TGTGCCAGCAACGGACAGGGGGCGTCCACTGAAGCTTTCTTT. The encoded protein is CASNGQGASTEAFF.

This clone was seen a few times. The chain has TRBV4-2 and TRBJ2-4; 10 bases are shared with TRBD1. Germline V gene data show CDR1 as LGHNA and CDR2 as YNFKEQ. V was clipped by 2 bases and J by 12 bases; unmatched bases: 4. The length of the CDR3 is 13 residues. The CDR3 sequence is CASSQRGQGSQYF. DNA for the CDR3: TGTGCCAGCAGCCAAAGGGGACAGGGGTCTCAGTACTTC.

This chain links TRBV2 with TRBJ1-1, with 10 bases aligning to TRBD1. V shed 7 bases and J 6 bases; nucleotides not matched to a gene: 2. The CDR3 is 12 amino acids. The germline V gene encodes CDR1 SNHLY and CDR2 FYNNEI. The CDR3: CASTDRGAEAFF. In DNA form, the CDR3 reads TGTGCCAGCACGGACAGGGGGGCTGAAGCTTTCTTT.

This clone was counted a few times. J is TRBJ2-3 and V is TRBV5-1, with 7 bases matching TRBD2. The CDR3 has 15 amino acids. Trimming at V came to 3 bases and at J to 0 bases, leaving 4 bases not matched to a gene. Germline V gene lookup returns CDR1 SGHRS and CDR2 YFSETQ. CDR3: CASSSSGASTDTQYF. The CDR3 nucleotides read TGCGCCAGCAGCTCCAGCGGGGCTAGCACAGATACGCAGTATTTT.

This clone was found a few times. The chain is built from TRBV7-9 and TRBJ2-1; a weak D match, TRBD2 (6 bases). CDR3 size: 15 residues. The germline gives CDR1 SEHNR, CDR2 FQNEAQ (reference sequence). V lost 5 bases and J lost 2, with 13 bases in between. CDR3 protein: CASSPATRTYNEQFF. The CDR3 DNA sequence: TGTGCCAGCAGCCCGGCGACTAGAACCTACAATGAGCAGTTCTTC.

This clone was detected only a few times. The chain employs TRBV15 and TRBJ2-5; D perhaps matches TRBD1 (6 bases). Germline V CDR1 and CDR2: LNHNV, YYDKDF (reference sequence). Trimming stripped 9 bases from V and 4 bases from J, with 15 bases between. There are 13 residues in the CDR3. This CDR3 reads CATAEGGAETQYF. Here the CDR3 DNA reads TGTGCCACGGCTGAAGGGGGAGCAGAGACCCAGTACTTC.

This clone was counted between two and nine times. J is TRBJ2-7 and V is TRBV29-1; the D gene is possibly TRBD1 (7 bases). Germline V lookup: CDR1 SQVTM, CDR2 ANQGSEA. The germline V and J ends were trimmed by 1 base and 4 bases, with 14 bases remaining between them. The CDR3 runs to 14 residues. This CDR3 is CSVEVAQGRYEQYF. As DNA, the CDR3 is TGCAGCGTTGAAGTCGCACAGGGGAGGTACGAGCAGTACTTC.

The chain recombines TRBV4-2 with TRBJ2-7; possibly TRBD1 for D (6 bases). Between the trimmed V and J ends, which lost 1 base and 4 bases, there was a span of 14 bases. CDR1 and CDR2 from the germline V gene are LGHNA and YNFKEQ. The CDR3 is 15 residues long. CDR3 loop: CASSQVVQGEYEQYF. For the CDR3, the DNA is TGTGCCAGCAGCCAAGTGGTACAGGGAGAATACGAGCAGTACTTC.

The chain is built from TRBV6-6 and TRBJ2-5; 7 bases fit TRBD2. Germline V gene data show CDR1 as MNHNY and CDR2 as SVGAGI (reference sequence). The CDR3 spans 15 residues. Trimming took 0 bases from V and 3 from J; bases not matched to a gene: 4. The CDR3 region has the DNA TGTGCCAGCAGTTACTCATTGGGGGGGGAAGAGACCCAGTACTTC. It translates to CASSYSLGGEETQYF.

This clone appeared a few times. The chain couples TRBV18 to TRBJ2-3; tentatively, D is TRBD1 (5 bases). Germline loops: CDR1 KGHSH, CDR2 LQKENI. The CDR3 length is 15 residues. V gave up 3 bases and J gave up 4 bases, with 14 bases separating them. This chain's CDR3 is CASSPMARVADTQYF. CDR3 DNA: TGTGCCAGCTCACCGATGGCCAGGGTCGCAGATACGCAGTATTTT.

V and J are TRBV4-2 and TRBJ2-2; 8 bases are shared with TRBD2. V dropped 4 bases and J dropped 5; count of bases not matched to a gene: 9. Germline V CDR1 and CDR2: LGHNA, YNFKEQ. The CDR3 is 16 amino acids. In DNA, the CDR3 is TGTGCCAGCAGCCGCCCTCTAGCGGGTGGAACCGGGGAGCTGTTTTTT. Protein sequence: CASSRPLAGGTGELFF.

This rearrangement joins TRBV2 to TRBJ1-1, with 7 bases matching TRBD1. The J segment lost 4 bases and the V segment lost 6 bases, leaving 5 bases of the junction unmatched. Germline V gene lookup returns CDR1 SNHLY and CDR2 FYNNEI. This CDR3 spans 13 amino acids. In DNA, the CDR3 is TGTGCCAGCAGCTCAGGGGGGTTCACTGAAGCTTTCTTT. Translating gives CASSSGGFTEAFF. The whole variable domain, remainder taken from reference TRBV2 and TRBJ1-1, is EPEVTQTPSHQVTQMGQEVILRCVPISNHLYFYWYRQILGQKVEFLVSFYNNEISEKSEIFDDQFSVERPDGSNFTLKIRSTKLEDSAMYFCASSSGGFTEAFFGQGTRLTVV.

The rearrangement links TRBV2 to TRBJ1-3; 10 bases fit TRBD1. The CDR3 extends over 15 amino acids. Germline V gene lookup returns CDR1 SNHLY and CDR2 FYNNEI. J gave up 0 bases and V 8 bases, and 4 bases lay outside the gene matches. The CDR3 coding sequence is TGTGCCAGCTTGGGACAGGGGTTCTCTGGAAACACCATATATTTT. Protein sequence: CASLGQGFSGNTIYF.

J is TRBJ1-4 and V is TRBV2; D is uncertain. Looked up from germline, CDR1 is SNHLY and CDR2 is FYNNEI. The V end was cut by 5 bases, the J end by 0 bases, with 10 bases between. This CDR3 has 15 residues. This CDR3 reads CASSHEQTTNEKLFF. In nucleotides, the CDR3 is TGTGCCAGCAGTCACGAACAGACAACTAATGAAAAACTGTTTTTT.

A few counts support this clone. In nucleotides, the CDR3 is TGCAGCGTTGAGGGGACTAGCGGGGCCGGAGAGAGGCCCTACGAGCAGTACTTC. Its protein product is CSVEGTSGAGERPYEQYF. The genes are TRBV29-1 and TRBJ2-7; 13 positions match TRBD2. This CDR3 contains 18 residues. The trim removed 3 bases at V and 2 bases at J, leaving 13 bases unmatched. The V gene's germline CDR1 is SQVTM and CDR2 ANQGSEA.

This clone was picked up a small number of times. The gene calls are TRBV27 and TRBJ1-1, with D perhaps matching TRBD1 (5 bases). CDR1 MNHEY and CDR2 SMNVEV come from the germline V gene (reference sequence). CDR3 length: 13 amino acids. V was cut by 2 bases and J by 5 bases, with 9 bases left in between. The CDR3 region is CASSLRGETEAFF. CDR3 bases: TGTGCCAGCAGTTTAAGGGGTGAGACTGAAGCTTTCTTT.

This clone turned up a few times. The J gene is TRBJ1-3, the V gene TRBV18, with TRBD1 matching over 9 bases. V trimming: 4 bases; J trimming: 1 base; junction bases outside the gene matches: 5. The V gene's germline CDR1 is KGHSH and CDR2 LQKENI. This CDR3 has 16 residues. The CDR3 sequence: CASSQTGTGSGNTIYF. The CDR3 DNA is TGTGCCAGCTCACAAACCGGGACAGGGTCTGGAAACACCATATATTTT.

The J gene is TRBJ2-1, the V gene TRBV2; D is ambiguous. CDR1 is SNHLY, CDR2 FYNNEI, per germline. The CDR3 has 11 amino acids. Trimming stripped 7 bases from V and 7 bases from J, with 8 bases between. The CDR3 DNA reads as TGTGCCAGCAAATTGCAGAATGAGCAGTTCTTC. It is translated as CASKLQNEQFF.

This clone showed up just a few times. The V and J genes are TRBV19 and TRBJ1-5, with D tentatively TRBD1 (5 bases). This CDR3 region has 14 residues. The germline V gene encodes CDR1 LNHDA and CDR2 SQIVND (reference sequence). The germline V and J ends were trimmed by 5 bases and 5 bases, with 13 bases remaining between them. CDR3 amino acids: CASSLPQGDQPQHF. CDR3 DNA: TGTGCCAGTAGTCTCCCCCAAGGGGATCAGCCCCAGCATTTT.

This clone occurred a few times. This chain uses TRBV19 with TRBJ2-3; unclear D gene. The CDR3 has 13 amino acids. The ends were cut back, 3 bases at V and 0 bases at J, with 4 bases in the middle. Germline loops: CDR1 LNHDA, CDR2 SQIVND (reference sequence). The DNA for the CDR3 is TGTGCCAGTAGTATGACTAGCACAGATACGCAGTATTTT. It is translated as CASSMTSTDTQYF.

This clone was seen only once. This chain's CDR3 is CASSGDRWSYEQYF. CDR3 DNA: TGTGCCAGCAGTGGGGACAGGTGGTCCTACGAGCAGTACTTC. The rearrangement joins TRBV6-1 to TRBJ2-7; TRBD1 matches 8 bases. This CDR3 contains 14 residues. Germline CDR1 reads MNHNS; CDR2 reads SASEGT. V was clipped by 4 bases and J by 1 base; unmatched bases: 3.

This clone was counted between two and nine times. The V and J genes are TRBV7-3 and TRBJ2-5; 12 nucleotides line up with TRBD1. With 8 bases clipped from V and 6 bases from J, the junction kept 13 bases outside the gene matches. This CDR3 is 16 amino acids long. CDR1 SGHTA and CDR2 FQGTGA come from the germline V gene. In DNA, the CDR3 is TGTGCCAGCTCCGGGGGACAGGGGGCTAAGGGACAGACCCAGTACTTC. Residues: CASSGGQGAKGQTQYF.

The chain links TRBV4-1 to TRBJ2-1; D unresolved. The CDR3 spans 13 residues. Trimming removed 3 bases at V and 7 bases at J, with 10 bases between. CDR1 is MGHRA, CDR2 YSYEKL, per germline. The CDR3 protein is CASSQGLVNEQFF. CDR3 DNA sequence: TGCGCCAGCAGCCAGGGTCTAGTGAATGAGCAGTTCTTC.

This clone was recorded a few times. The chain is built from TRBV5-8 and TRBJ1-2, with 7 bases lining up with TRBD1. Per the germline V gene, CDR1 is SGHTS and CDR2 is YDEGEE. With V trimmed by 0 bases and J by 3 bases, 2 bases remained unmatched. This CDR3 contains 14 residues. CDR3 in DNA: TGTGCCAGCAGCTTGGTAGGGACAGACTATGGCTACACCTTC. Translated: CASSLVGTDYGYTF.

This clone was seen more than once but under ten times. This rearrangement joins TRBV5-1 to TRBJ2-2; 12 bases match TRBD2. V was pared by 4 bases and J by 7 bases, with 5 bases of the junction left unmatched. Germline lookup yields CDR1 SGHRS and CDR2 YFSETQ. The CDR3 extends over 15 amino acids. CDR3 residues: CASSPRLAGDGELFF. The CDR3 region has the DNA TGCGCCAGCAGCCCTCGACTAGCGGGAGACGGGGAGCTGTTTTTT.

This clone has only a few counts. The rearrangement uses TRBV7-3 and TRBJ2-3; TRBD1 agrees at 9 bases. The CDR3 consists of 14 residues. The V gene end was trimmed by 5 bases and the J gene end by 5 bases; junction bases not matched to a gene: 5. The germline V gene has CDR1 SGHTA and CDR2 FQGTGA. As DNA, the CDR3 is TGTGCCAGCAGCCTACAGGGGGCAGGAGATACGCAGTATTTT. Translating gives CASSLQGAGDTQYF.

This clone was seen more than once but under ten times. The chain couples TRBV5-1 to TRBJ1-4; possibly TRBD1 for D (6 bases). V was trimmed by 0 bases and J by 5 bases, leaving 14 bases between them. The CDR3 contains 16 residues. Per the germline V gene, CDR1 is SGHRS and CDR2 is YFSETQ. The CDR3 DNA reads TGCGCCAGCAGCTTGGTCACAGGGTGGGCAAATGAAAAACTGTTTTTT. Protein product: CASSLVTGWANEKLFF. The variable domain in full, with the rest retrieved from reference TRBV5-1 and TRBJ1-4, is KAGVTQTPRYLIKTRGQQVTLSCSPISGHRSVSWYQQTPGQGLQFLFEYFSETQRNKGNFPGRFSGRQFSNSRSEMNVSTLELGDSALYLCASSLVTGWANEKLFFGSGTQLSVL.